This T cell receptor (beta chain) was profiled in a study of molecular identifiers for immune sequencing clone quantification. Study as a whole: Naive CD8 RNA (around 20,000 or 100,000 cells) was divided into five aliquots, with four sequenced. Study observations and caveats: Among about a million naive cells, spiked Jurkat TCR RNA from a single cell was reportedly detectable.

It was with previously described methods and listed TCR primers that bulk TCR libraries were made. TCRdb re-derived calls from the PCR reads in MiXCR, one entry per CDR3 protein. Of approximately 670,000 distinct CDR3 sequences listed, 20% are singletons. Note on this clonotype: Antigen: not known.

For naive CD8 T cells, sorting used the CD8+CD4-CCR7+CD45RA+ phenotype. The germline CDR1 and CDR2 sequences are ENHRY and SYGVKD. With 5 bases clipped from V and 0 bases from J, the junction kept 3 bases outside the gene matches. This CDR3 is 17 amino acids long. Sequences were obtained from naive CD8+ T cells from blood, with Jurkat cell RNA spiked in. The subset here: FACS-sorted CD8+CD4-CCR7+CD45RA+ naive T cells. J is TRBJ2-1 and V is TRBV10-3; 14 bases line up with TRBD2. The source is a human donor in good health. Some libraries in this study had Jurkat cell RNA spiked in. In DNA, the CDR3 is TGTGCCATCAGTTCTGGGACTAGCGGGAGCTCCTACAATGAGCAGTTCTTC. This gives the protein CAISSGTSGSSYNEQFF.